This TCR beta chain was recorded in a study of blood T cell repertoires in COVID-19. Assay: immunoSEQ multiplex PCR; the TCRdb copy retains only in-frame clones and omits some. In the table there are 100,000 to 120,000 clones, roughly 80% of which are singletons. The CDR3 runs to 15 residues. The trim removed 4 bases at V and 2 bases at J, leaving 5 bases unmatched. CDR1 is SEHNR, CDR2 FQNEAQ, per germline (reference sequence). This rearrangement joins TRBV7-9 to TRBJ1-1; 9 bases map to TRBD1. The material sequenced was peripheral blood. The TCR comes from a woman aged 80 or over with acute or convalescent COVID-19. CDR3 sequence: CASSSYRGPNTEAFF. The CDR3 DNA sequence: TGTGCCAGCAGCTCGTACAGGGGGCCTAACACTGAAGCTTTCTTT. The full variable domain, rest sourced from reference TRBV7-9 and TRBJ1-1, is DTGVSQNPRHKITKRGQNVTFRCDPISEHNRLYWYRQTLGQGPEFLTYFQNEAQLEKSRLLSDRFSAERPKGSFSTLEIQRTEQGDSAMYLCASSSYRGPNTEAFFGQGTRLTVV.